This T cell receptor beta chain was retrieved from a study of monozygotic twins with inflammatory bowel disease. No DNA is given; TCRdb re-called the 5' RACE reads and lists each CDR3 protein once. Recorded for this sample: a few hundred thousand distinct CDR3 sequences. Germline V CDR1 and CDR2: SGHTA, FQGTGA. This CDR3 region has 14 residues. The chain links TRBV7-3 to TRBJ1-1. This receptor was identified in a human donor with ulcerative colitis or Crohn's disease, or a healthy co-twin of an affected twin (not recorded which). The sample was blood. The CDR3 sequence is CASSLLASGTEAFF.